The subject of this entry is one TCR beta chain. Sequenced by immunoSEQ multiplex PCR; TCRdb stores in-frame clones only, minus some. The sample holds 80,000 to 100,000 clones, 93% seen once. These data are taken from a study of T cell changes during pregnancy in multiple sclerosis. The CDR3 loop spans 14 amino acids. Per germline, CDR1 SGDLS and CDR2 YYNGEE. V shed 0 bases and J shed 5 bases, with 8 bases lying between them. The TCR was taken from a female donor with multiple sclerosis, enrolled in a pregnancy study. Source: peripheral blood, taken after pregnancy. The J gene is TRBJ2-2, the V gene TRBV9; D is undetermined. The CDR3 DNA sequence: TGTGCCAGCAGCGTAGTGAGTGGTACCGGGGAGCTGTTTTTT. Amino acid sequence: CASSVVSGTGELFF.